This T cell receptor beta chain was observed in a study of blood T cells in healthy people across ages. A second PCR, run for about 7 to 11 cycles, used a sample-barcoded 5' primer plus a J-beta primer mix. Every molecule of cDNA carried a tag from a template-switch adaptor with 12 random nucleotides. A minimum of 2.5 million CDR3-containing paired-end reads was obtained for each sample. A single record per CDR3 protein comes from TCRdb applying MiXCR to the 5' RACE reads. This table holds fewer than 2,000,000 distinct CDR3 sequences, 30% to 35% found once. About this clonotype: A read error may explain this, as a much larger clone is one base away.

Sequenced: blood. The receptor was isolated from a woman aged 25 to 45 in good health.

CDR3 coding DNA: TGTGCCTGCAGTCGGGGATTGGGAGGAAGTCTTGGGAACACTGAAGCTTTCTTT. Translated, it gives CACSRGLGGSLGNTEAFF. V is TRBV6-1 and J is TRBJ1-1, with no clear D. CDR1 MNHNS and CDR2 SASEGT come from the germline V gene. This CDR3 spans 18 amino acids.